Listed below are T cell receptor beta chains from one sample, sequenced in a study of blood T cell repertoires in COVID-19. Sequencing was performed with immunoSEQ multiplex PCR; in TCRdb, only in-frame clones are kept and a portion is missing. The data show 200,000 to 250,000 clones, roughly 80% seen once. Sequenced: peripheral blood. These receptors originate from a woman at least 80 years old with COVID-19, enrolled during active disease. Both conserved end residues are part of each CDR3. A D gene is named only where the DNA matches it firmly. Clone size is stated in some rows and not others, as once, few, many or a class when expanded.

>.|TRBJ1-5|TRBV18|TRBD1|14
CASSPQGVGQPQHF
TGTGCCAGCTCACCCCAGGGGGTGGGGCAGCCCCAGCATTTT
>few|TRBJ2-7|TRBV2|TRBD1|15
CASRMDRGISYEQYF
TGTGCCAGCAGGATGGACAGGGGGATCTCCTACGAGCAGTACTTC
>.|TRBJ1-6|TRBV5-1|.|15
CASSPWGRDNSPLHF
TGCGCCAGCAGCCCTTGGGGCAGAGATAATTCACCCCTCCACTTT
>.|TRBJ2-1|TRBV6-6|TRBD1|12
CASSYSTGEQFF
TGTGCCAGCAGTTACTCGACAGGGGAGCAGTTCTTC
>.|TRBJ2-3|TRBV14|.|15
CASSQEDRRTDTQYF
TGTGCCAGCAGCCAAGAGGACAGACGCACAGATACGCAGTATTTT
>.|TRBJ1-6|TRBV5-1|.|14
CASSLQGDSSPLHF
TGCGCCAGCAGCTTACAAGGGGATAGTTCACCCCTCCACTTT
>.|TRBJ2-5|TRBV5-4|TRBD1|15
CASSLRQGLGETQYF
TGTGCCAGCAGCTTACGACAGGGGCTAGGAGAGACCCAGTACTTC
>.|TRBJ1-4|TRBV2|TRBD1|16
CASHISGTGSNEKLFF
TGTGCCAGCCATATTTCCGGGACAGGGAGTAATGAAAAACTGTTTTTT
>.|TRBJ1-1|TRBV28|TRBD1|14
CASSSTGDVTEAFF
TGTGCCAGCAGTTCGACAGGGGATGTCACTGAAGCTTTCTTT
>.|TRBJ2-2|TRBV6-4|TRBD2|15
CASKGGGPDTGELFF
TGTGCCAGCAAGGGCGGGGGGCCTGACACCGGGGAGCTGTTTTTT
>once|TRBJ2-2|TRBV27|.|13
CASSWTHTGELFF
TGTGCCAGCAGTTGGACACACACCGGGGAGCTGTTTTTT
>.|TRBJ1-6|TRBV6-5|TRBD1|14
CASSSDRELDPLHF
TGTGCCAGCAGCTCTGACAGGGAACTCGATCCCCTCCACTTT
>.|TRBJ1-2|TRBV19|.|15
CASSRGEVGVDGYTF
TGTGCCAGTAGCAGGGGAGAAGTTGGCGTTGATGGCTACACCTTC
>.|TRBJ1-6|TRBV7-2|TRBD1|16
CASSLVGGTGTSPLHF
TGTGCCAGCAGCTTAGTTGGTGGGACAGGGACTTCACCCCTCCACTTT
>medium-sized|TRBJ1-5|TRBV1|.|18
CTSRTTARTQRSNQPQHF
TGCACCAGCAGAACCACGGCCCGAACTCAGAGGAGCAATCAGCCCCAGCATTTT
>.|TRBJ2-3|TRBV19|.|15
CASKSGESFHGTQYF
TGTGCCAGTAAGTCAGGGGAGAGTTTCCATGGTACGCAGTATTTT
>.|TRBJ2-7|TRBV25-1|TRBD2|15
CASSREGDFSYEQYF
TGTGCCAGCAGTCGGGAGGGGGACTTCTCCTACGAGCAGTACTTC
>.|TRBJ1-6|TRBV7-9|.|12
CASSPQGRLLHF
TGTGCCAGCAGTCCACAGGGCCGGCTCCTCCACTTT
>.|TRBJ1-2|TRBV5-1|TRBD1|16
CASSVNPGQKNYGYTF
TGCGCCAGCAGCGTTAACCCGGGACAGAAGAACTATGGCTACACCTTC
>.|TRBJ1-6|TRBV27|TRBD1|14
CASTLTGGQSPLHF
TGTGCCAGCACCCTTACAGGGGGCCAATCACCCCTCCACTTT
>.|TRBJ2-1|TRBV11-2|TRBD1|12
CASSSTGVLQFF
TGTGCCAGCAGTTCTACAGGGGTCTTGCAGTTCTTC
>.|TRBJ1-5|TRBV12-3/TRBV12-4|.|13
CASSSQSNQPQHF
TGTGCCAGCAGTTCTCAGTCCAATCAGCCCCAGCATTTT
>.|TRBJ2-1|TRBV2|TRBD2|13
CASGGERLGVQFF
TGTGCCAGCGGGGGGGAGCGGTTGGGTGTGCAGTTCTTC
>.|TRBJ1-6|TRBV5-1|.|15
CASSLGTGNNSPLHF
TGCGCCAGCAGCTTGGGTACAGGCAATAATTCACCCCTCCACTTT
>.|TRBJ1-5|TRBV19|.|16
CASSIVSGTGNQPQHF
TGTGCCAGTAGTATAGTATCCGGGACTGGCAATCAGCCCCAGCATTTT
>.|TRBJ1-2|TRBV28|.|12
CAIQQVRYGYTF
TGTGCCATCCAACAGGTCCGCTATGGCTACACCTTC
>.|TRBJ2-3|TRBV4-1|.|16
CASSLGRTGNQDTQYF
TGCGCCAGCAGCCTAGGGAGAACTGGAAACCAAGATACGCAGTATTTT
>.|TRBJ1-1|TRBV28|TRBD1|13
CASRHQGVPKAFF
TGTGCCAGCAGGCATCAGGGGGTCCCAAAAGCTTTCTTT
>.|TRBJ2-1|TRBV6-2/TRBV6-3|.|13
CASSRQAVGEQFF
TGTGCCAGCAGTCGACAGGCCGTAGGTGAGCAGTTCTTC
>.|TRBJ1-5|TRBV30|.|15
CAWSVRGGSNQPQHF
TGTGCCTGGAGTGTACGGGGTGGGAGCAATCAGCCCCAGCATTTT
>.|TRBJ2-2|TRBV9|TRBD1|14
CASSVGTVPGELFF
TGTGCCAGCAGCGTGGGGACAGTTCCCGGGGAGCTGTTTTTT
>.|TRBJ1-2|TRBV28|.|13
CASSLPAMEGYTF
TGTGCCAGCAGTTTACCCGCGATGGAGGGCTACACCTTC
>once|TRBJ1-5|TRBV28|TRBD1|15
CASSPTGGGNQPQHF
TGTGCCAGCAGCCCGACAGGGGGAGGGAATCAGCCCCAGCATTTT
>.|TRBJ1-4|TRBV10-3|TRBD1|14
CAIRGTGGEEKLFF
TGTGCCATCAGGGGGACAGGGGGCGAGGAAAAACTGTTTTTT
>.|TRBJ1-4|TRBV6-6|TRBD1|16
CASSYRQGGGNEKLFF
TGTGCCAGCAGTTACCGACAGGGGGGCGGTAATGAAAAACTGTTTTTT
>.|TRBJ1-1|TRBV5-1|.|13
CASSPSSVTEAFF
TGCGCCAGCAGCCCGTCCTCGGTCACTGAAGCTTTCTTT
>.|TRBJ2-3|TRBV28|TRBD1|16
CASRDRGLTSTDTQYF
TGTGCCAGCAGGGACAGGGGTTTAACTAGCACAGATACGCAGTATTTT
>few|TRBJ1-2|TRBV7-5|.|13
CVRSFTGGDGYTF
TGTGTCAGAAGCTTCACCGGGGGGGATGGCTACACCTTC
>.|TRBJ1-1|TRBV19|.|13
CASSVQGDTEAFF
TGTGCCAGTAGTGTACAGGGCGACACTGAAGCTTTCTTT
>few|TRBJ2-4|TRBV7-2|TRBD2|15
CASSYYRAGENIQYF
TGTGCCAGCAGCTACTACAGAGCGGGGGAAAACATTCAGTACTTC
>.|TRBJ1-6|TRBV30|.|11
CAWDQNSPLHF
TGTGCCTGGGACCAGAATTCACCCCTCCACTTT
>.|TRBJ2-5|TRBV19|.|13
CASSIGRVETQYF
TGTGCCAGTAGTATAGGTCGGGTAGAGACCCAGTACTTC
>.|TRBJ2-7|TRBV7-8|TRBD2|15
CASSLREVSSYEQYF
TGTGCCAGCAGCCTCCGGGAGGTGAGCTCCTACGAGCAGTACTTC
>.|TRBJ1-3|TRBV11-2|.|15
CASSLEALSGNTIYF
TGTGCCAGCAGCTTAGAAGCCCTCTCTGGAAACACCATATATTTT
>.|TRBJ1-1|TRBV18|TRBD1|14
CASSSGTGNTEAFF
TGTGCCAGCTCGTCCGGGACAGGGAACACTGAAGCTTTCTTT
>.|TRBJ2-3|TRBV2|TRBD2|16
CASSLSSGVSTDTQYF
TGTGCCAGCAGTTTATCTAGCGGGGTCAGCACAGATACGCAGTATTTT
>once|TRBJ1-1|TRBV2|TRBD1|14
CASSEQGVNTEAFF
TGTGCCAGCAGTGAACAGGGGGTCAACACTGAAGCTTTCTTT